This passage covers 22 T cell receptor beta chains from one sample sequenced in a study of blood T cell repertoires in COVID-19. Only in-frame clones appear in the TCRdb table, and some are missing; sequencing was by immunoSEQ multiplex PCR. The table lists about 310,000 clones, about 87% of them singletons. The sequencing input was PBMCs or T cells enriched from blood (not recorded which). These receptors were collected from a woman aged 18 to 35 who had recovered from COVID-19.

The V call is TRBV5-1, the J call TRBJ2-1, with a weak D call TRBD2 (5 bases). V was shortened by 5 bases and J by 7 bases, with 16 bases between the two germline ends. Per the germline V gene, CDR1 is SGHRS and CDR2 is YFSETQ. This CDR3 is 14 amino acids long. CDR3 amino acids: CASRVRPRTNEQFF. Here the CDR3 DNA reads TGCGCCAGCAGGGTCAGGCCTCGGACTAATGAGCAGTTCTTC.

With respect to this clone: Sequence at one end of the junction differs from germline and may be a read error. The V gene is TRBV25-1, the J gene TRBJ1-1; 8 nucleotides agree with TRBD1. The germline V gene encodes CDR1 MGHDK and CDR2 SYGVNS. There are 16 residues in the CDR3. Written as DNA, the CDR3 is TGTGCCAGCAGTCCCGGGACAGGCAACATGAACACTAAAGCTTTCTTT. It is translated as CASSPGTGNMNTKAFF.

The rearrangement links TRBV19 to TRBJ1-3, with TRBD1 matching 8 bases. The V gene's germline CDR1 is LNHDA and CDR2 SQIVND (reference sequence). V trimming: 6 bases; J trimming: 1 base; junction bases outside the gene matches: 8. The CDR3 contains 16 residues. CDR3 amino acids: CASSPRQGYSGNTIYF. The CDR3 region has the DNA TGTGCCAGTAGCCCTCGACAGGGGTATTCTGGAAACACCATATATTTT.

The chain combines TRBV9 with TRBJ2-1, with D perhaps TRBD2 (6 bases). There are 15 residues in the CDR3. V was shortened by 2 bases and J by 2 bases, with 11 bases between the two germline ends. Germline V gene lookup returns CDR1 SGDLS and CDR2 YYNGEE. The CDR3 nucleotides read TGTGCCAGCAGCGTTTATAGCGGCCCCTACAATGAGCAGTTCTTC. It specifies CASSVYSGPYNEQFF.

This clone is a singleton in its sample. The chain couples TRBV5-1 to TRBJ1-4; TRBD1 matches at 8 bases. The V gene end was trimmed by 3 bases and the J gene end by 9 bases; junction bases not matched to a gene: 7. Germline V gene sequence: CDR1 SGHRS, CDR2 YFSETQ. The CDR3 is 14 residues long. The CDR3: CASSSDRGGQKLFF. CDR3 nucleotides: TGCGCCAGCAGCTCTGACAGGGGAGGGCAAAAACTGTTTTTT.

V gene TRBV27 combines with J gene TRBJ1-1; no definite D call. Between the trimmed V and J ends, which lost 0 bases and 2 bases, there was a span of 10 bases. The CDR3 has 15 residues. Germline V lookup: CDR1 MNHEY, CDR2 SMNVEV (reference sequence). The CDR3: CASSLSPTGNTEAFF. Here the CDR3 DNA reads TGTGCCAGCAGTTTATCACCGACGGGTAACACTGAAGCTTTCTTT.

This CDR3 is CATLTTSGMGNEQFF. The CDR3 DNA follows: TGTGCCACCTTAACGACTAGCGGGATGGGGAATGAGCAGTTCTTC. The genes are TRBV10-3 and TRBJ2-1; TRBD2 agrees at 11 bases. From germline, CDR1 is ENHRY and CDR2 SYGVKD. CDR3 length: 15 amino acids. V trimming: 10 bases; J trimming: 7 bases; junction bases outside the gene matches: 12.

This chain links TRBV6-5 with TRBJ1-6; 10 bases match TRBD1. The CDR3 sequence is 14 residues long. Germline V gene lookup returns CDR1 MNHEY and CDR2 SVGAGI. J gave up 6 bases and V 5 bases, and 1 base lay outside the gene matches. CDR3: CASSRTGGNSPLHF. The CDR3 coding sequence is TGTGCCAGCAGTAGGACAGGGGGTAATTCACCCCTCCACTTT.

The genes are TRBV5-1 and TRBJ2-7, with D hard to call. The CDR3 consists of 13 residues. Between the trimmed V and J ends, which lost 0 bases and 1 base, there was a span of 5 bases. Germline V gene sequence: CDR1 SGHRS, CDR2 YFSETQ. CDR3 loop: CASSLAISYEQYF. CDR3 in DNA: TGCGCCAGCAGCTTGGCAATTTCCTACGAGCAGTACTTC. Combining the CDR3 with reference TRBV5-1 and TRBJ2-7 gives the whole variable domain KAGVTQTPRYLIKTRGQQVTLSCSPISGHRSVSWYQQTPGQGLQFLFEYFSETQRNKGNFPGRFSGRQFSNSRSEMNVSTLELGDSALYLCASSLAISYEQYFGPGTRLTVT.

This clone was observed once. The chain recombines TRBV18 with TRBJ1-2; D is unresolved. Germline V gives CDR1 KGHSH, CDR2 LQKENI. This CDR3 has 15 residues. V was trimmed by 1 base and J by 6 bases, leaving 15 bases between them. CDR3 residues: CASSPHADASDGYTF. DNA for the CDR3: TGTGCCAGCTCACCACATGCCGACGCGAGCGATGGCTACACCTTC. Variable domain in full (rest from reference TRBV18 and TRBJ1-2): NAGVMQNPRHLVRRRGQEARLRCSPMKGHSHVYWYRQLPEEGLKFMVYLQKENIIDESGMPKERFSAEFPKEGPSILRIQQVVRGDSAAYFCASSPHADASDGYTFGSGTRLTVV.

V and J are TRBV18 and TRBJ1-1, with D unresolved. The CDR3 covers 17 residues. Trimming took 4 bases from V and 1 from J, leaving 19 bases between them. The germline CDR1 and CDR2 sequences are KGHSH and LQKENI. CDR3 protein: CASSLFFEGSPNTEAFF. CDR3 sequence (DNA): TGTGCCAGCTCACTTTTTTTTGAGGGATCCCCGAACACTGAAGCTTTCTTT.

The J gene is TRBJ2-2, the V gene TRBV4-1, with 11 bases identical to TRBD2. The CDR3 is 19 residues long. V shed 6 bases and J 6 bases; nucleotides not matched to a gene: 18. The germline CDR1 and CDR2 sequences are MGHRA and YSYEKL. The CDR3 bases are TGCGCCAGCAGTTGGGGACTAGCGGAGGCCCAAAATCGCGCCGGGGAGCTGTTTTTT. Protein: CASSWGLAEAQNRAGELFF.

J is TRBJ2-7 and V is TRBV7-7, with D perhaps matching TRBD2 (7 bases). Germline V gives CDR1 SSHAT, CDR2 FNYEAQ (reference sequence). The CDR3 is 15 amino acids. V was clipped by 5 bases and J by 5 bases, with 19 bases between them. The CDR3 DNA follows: TGTGCCAGCAGCCCGCAGAGGGGGGGCCACAACGAGCAGTACTTC. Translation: CASSPQRGGHNEQYF.

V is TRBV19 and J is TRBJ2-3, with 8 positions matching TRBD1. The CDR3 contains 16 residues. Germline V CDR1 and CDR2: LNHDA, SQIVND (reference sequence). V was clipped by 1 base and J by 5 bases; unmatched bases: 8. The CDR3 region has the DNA TGTGCCAGTAGTATAGTCCCCGGGACAGGTGTAGATACGCAGTATTTT. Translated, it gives CASSIVPGTGVDTQYF.

CDR3 loop: CASSSSPSTDTQYF. For the CDR3, the DNA is TGTGCCAGCAGCTCGTCTCCTAGCACAGATACGCAGTATTTT. The genes are TRBV7-2 and TRBJ2-3; no clear D gene. The V gene lost 4 bases and the J gene lost 0 bases, with 8 bases spanning the gap. Germline lookup yields CDR1 SGHTA and CDR2 FQGNSA. The CDR3 runs 14 residues.

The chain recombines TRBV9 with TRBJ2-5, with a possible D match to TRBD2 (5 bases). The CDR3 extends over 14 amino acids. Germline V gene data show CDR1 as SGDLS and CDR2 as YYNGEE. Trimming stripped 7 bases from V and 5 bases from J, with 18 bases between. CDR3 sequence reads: CASSSTGSRETQYF. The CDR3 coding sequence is TGTGCCAGCTCTAGTACGGGGTCAAGGGAGACCCAGTACTTC.

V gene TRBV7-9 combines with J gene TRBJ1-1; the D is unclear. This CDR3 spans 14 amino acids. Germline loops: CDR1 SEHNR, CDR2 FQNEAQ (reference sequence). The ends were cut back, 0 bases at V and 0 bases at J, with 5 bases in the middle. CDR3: CASSLAEMNTEAFF. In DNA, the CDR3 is TGTGCCAGCAGCTTAGCAGAGATGAACACTGAAGCTTTCTTT.

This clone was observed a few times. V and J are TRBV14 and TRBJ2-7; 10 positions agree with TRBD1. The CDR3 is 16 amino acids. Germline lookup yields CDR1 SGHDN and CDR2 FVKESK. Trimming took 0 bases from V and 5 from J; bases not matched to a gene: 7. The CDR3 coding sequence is TGTGCCAGCAGCCAAGAACCAGGACAGGGGGACAACGAGCAGTACTTC. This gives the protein CASSQEPGQGDNEQYF.

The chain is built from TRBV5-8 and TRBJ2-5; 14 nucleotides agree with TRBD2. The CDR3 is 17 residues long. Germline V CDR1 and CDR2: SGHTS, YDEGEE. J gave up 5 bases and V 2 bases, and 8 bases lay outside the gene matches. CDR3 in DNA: TGTGCCAGCAGCTTCGGACTAGCGGGGGGTAGCGGGGAGACCCAGTACTTC. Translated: CASSFGLAGGSGETQYF. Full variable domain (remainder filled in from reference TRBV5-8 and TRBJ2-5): EAGVTQSPTHLIKTRGQQATLRCSPISGHTSVYWYQQALGLGLQFLLWYDEGEERNRGNFPPRFSGRQFPNYSSELNVNALELEDSALYLCASSFGLAGGSGETQYFGPGTRLLVL.

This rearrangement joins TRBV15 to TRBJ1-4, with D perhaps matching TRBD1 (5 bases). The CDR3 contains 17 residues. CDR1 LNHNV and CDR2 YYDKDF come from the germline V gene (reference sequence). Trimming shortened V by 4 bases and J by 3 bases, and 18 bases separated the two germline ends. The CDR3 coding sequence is TGTGCCACCAGCACAGGCACAGGTGGGGCCGCTAATGAAAAACTGTTTTTT. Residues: CATSTGTGGAANEKLFF.

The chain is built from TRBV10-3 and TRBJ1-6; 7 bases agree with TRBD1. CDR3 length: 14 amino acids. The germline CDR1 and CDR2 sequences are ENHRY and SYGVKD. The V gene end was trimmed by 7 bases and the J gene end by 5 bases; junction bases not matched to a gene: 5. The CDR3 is CAIKPTGNNSPLHF. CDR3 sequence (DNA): TGTGCCATCAAACCGACAGGGAATAATTCACCCCTCCACTTT.

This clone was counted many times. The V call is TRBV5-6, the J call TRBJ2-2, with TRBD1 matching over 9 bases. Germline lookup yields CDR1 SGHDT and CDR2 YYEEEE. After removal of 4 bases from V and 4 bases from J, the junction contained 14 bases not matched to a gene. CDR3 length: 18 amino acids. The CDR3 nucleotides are TGTGCCAGCAGCCCAGATTACCGGGACAGGGCACTCACCGGGGAGCTGTTTTTT. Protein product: CASSPDYRDRALTGELFF.